The clone carrying this TCR beta chain was recorded a few times. This entry belongs to a study of T-cell reconstitution after alpha-beta-depleted transplantation in children. A library of TCRbeta sequences, prepared with unique molecular identifiers, was generated. From the PCR reads, TCRdb called clonotypes with MiXCR, one entry per CDR3 protein. Of approximately 390,000 distinct CDR3 sequences listed, approximately 10% are singletons. Between the trimmed V and J ends, which lost 5 bases and 0 bases, there was a span of 10 bases. The CDR3 is made up of 14 amino acids. J is TRBJ1-1 and V is TRBV12-3 or TRBV12-4; D is unresolved. This material consisted of PBMCs from the stem cell graft donor, taken from the stem cell graft. The TCR was taken from a human donor who donated a stem cell graft to a child with acute myeloid leukemia. CDR3 DNA: TGTGCCAGCAGTGCACAGATACTGAACACTGAAGCTTTCTTT. It is translated as CASSAQILNTEAFF.